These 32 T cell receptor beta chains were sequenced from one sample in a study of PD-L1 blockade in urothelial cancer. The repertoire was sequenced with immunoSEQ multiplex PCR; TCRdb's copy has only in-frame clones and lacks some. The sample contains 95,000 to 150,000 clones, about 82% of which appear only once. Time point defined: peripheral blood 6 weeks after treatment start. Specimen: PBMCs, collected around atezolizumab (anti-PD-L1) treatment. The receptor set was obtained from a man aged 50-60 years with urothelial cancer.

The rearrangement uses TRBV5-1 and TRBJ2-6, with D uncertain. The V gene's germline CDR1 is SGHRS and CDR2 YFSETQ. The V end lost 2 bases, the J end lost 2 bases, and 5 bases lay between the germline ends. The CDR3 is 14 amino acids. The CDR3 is CASSFTAGANVLTF. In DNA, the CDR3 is TGCGCCAGCAGCTTTACAGCTGGGGCCAACGTCCTGACTTTC.

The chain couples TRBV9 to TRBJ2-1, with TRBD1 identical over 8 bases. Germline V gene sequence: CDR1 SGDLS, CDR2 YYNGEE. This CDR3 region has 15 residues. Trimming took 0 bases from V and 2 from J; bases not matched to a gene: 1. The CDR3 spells CASSVVGQAYNEQFF. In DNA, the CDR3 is TGTGCCAGCAGCGTAGTGGGACAGGCCTACAATGAGCAGTTCTTC.

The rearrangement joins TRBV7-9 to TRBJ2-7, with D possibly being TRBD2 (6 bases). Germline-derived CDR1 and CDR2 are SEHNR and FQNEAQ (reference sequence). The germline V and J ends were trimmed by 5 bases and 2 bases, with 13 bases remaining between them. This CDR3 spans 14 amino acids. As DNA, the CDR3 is TGTGCCAGCAGCCCACGGGACTCAACCTACGAGCAGTACTTC. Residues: CASSPRDSTYEQYF.

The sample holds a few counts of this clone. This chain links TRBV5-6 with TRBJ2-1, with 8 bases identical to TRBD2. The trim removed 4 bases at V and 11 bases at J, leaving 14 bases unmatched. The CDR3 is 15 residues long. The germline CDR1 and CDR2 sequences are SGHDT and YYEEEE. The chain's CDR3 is CASSKLAAPPVKQFF. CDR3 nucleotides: TGTGCCAGCAGCAAACTAGCGGCCCCGCCCGTTAAGCAGTTCTTC. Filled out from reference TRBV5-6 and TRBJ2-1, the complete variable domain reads DAGVTQSPTHLIKTRGQQVTLRCSPKSGHDTVSWYQQALGQGPQFIFQYYEEEERQRGNFPDRFSGHQFPNYSSELNVNALLLGDSALYLCASSKLAAPPVKQFFGPGTRLTVL.

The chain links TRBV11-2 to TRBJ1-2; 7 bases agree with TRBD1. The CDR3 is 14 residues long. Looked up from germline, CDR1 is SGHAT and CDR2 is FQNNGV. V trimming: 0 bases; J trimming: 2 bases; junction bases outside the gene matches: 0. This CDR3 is CASSLDRGNYGYTF. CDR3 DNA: TGTGCCAGCAGCTTAGACAGGGGGAACTATGGCTACACCTTC.

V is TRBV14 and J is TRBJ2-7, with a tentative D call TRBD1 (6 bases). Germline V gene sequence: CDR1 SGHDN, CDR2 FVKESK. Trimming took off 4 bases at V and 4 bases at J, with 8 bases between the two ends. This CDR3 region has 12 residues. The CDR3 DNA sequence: TGTGCCAGCAGCCTCCAGGGGTACGAGCAGTACTTC. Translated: CASSLQGYEQYF. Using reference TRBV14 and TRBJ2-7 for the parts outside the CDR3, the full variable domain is EAGVTQFPSHSVIEKGQTVTLRCDPISGHDNLYWYRRVMGKEIKFLLHFVKESKQDESGMPNNRFLAERTGGTYSTLKVQPAELEDSGVYFCASSLQGYEQYFGPGTRLTVT.

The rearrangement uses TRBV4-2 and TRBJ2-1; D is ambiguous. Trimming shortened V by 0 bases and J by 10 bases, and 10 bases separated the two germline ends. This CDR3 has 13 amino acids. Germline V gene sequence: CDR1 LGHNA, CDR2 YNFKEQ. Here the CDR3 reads CASSQDTVGEQFF. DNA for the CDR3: TGTGCCAGCAGCCAAGATACAGTCGGCGAGCAGTTCTTC.

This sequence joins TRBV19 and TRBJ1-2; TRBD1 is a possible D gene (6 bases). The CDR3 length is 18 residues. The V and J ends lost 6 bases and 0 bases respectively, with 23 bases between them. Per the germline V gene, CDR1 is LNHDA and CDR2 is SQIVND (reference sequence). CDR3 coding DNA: TGTGCCAGTAGACCAGTGACGCGGGGGGGCCGAGCTAACTATGGCTACACCTTC. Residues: CASRPVTRGGRANYGYTF.

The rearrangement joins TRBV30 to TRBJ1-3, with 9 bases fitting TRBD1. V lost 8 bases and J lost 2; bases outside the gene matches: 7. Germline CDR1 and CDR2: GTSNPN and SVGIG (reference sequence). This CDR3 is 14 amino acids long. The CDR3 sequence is CARSGTGTGNTIYF. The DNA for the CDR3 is TGTGCCAGATCCGGGACAGGGACTGGAAACACCATATATTTT.

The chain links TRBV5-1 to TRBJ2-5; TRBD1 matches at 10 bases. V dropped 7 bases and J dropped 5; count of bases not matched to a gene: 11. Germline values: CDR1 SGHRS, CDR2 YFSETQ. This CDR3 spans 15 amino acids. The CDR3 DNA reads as TGCGCCAGCGCGAAAAAGACAGGGGGCGGCGAGACCCAGTACTTC. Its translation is CASAKKTGGGETQYF.

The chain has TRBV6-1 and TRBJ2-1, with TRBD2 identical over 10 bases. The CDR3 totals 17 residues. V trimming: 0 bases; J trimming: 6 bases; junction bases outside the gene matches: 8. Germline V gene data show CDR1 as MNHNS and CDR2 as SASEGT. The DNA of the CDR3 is TGTGCCAGCAGTGAAGCGGGGTACGGACTAGCGGCCAATGAGCAGTTCTTC. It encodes CASSEAGYGLAANEQFF.

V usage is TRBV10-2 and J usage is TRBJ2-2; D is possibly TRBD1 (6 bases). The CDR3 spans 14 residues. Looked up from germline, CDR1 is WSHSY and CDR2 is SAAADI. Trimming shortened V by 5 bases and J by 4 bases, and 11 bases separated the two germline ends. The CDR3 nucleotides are TGCGCCAGCAGTCAGGGGTCGCGCACCGGGGAGCTGTTTTTT. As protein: CASSQGSRTGELFF.

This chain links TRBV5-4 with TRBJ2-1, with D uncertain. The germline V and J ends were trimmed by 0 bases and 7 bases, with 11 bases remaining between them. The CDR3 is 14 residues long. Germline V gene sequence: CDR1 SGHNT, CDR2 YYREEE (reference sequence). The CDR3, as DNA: TGTGCCAGCAGCTTGGCTTCTGGCCGAAATGAGCAGTTCTTC. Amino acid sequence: CASSLASGRNEQFF.

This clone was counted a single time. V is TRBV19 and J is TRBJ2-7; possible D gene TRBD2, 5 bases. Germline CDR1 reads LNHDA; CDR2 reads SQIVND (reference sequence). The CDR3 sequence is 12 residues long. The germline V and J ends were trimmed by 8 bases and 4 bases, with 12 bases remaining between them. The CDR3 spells CASQDRTYEQYF. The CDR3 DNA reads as TGTGCCAGTCAAGACCGGACTTACGAGCAGTACTTC.

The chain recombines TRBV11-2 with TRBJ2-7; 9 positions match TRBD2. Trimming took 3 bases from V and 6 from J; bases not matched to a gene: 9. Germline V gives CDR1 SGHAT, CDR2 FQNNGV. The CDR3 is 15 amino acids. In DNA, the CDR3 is TGTGCCAGCAGCTTGTTTAGCGGGAGTCGTTCCGAGCAGTACTTC. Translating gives CASSLFSGSRSEQYF. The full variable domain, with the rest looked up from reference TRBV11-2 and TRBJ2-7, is EAGVAQSPRYKIIEKRQSVAFWCNPISGHATLYWYQQILGQGPKLLIQFQNNGVVDDSQLPKDRFSAERLKGVDSTLKIQPAKLEDSAVYLCASSLFSGSRSEQYFGPGTRLTVT.

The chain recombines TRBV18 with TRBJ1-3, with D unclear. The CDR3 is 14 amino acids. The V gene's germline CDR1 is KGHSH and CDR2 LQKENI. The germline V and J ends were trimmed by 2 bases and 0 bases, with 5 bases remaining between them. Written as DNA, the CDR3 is TGTGCCAGCTCACCAGGTAGCTCTGGAAACACCATATATTTT. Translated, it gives CASSPGSSGNTIYF.

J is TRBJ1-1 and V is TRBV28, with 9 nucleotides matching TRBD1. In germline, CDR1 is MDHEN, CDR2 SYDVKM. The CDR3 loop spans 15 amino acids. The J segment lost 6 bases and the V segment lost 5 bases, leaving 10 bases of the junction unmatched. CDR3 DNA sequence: TGTGCCAGCAGTGCCCAGGGACAGGGAAATCCTGAAGCTTTCTTT. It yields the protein CASSAQGQGNPEAFF.

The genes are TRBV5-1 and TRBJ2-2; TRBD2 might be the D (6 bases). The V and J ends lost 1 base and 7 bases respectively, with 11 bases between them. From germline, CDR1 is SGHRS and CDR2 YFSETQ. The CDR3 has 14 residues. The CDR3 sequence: CASSLLQGGGELFF. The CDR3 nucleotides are TGCGCCAGCAGCTTGTTGCAGGGAGGCGGGGAGCTGTTTTTT.

CDR3 nucleotides: TGTGCCAGTAGTATATGGACTAATGACAATGAGCAGTTCTTC. It translates to CASSIWTNDNEQFF. V and J are TRBV19 and TRBJ2-1, with a weak D call TRBD2 (6 bases). V was trimmed by 2 bases and J by 5 bases, leaving 10 bases between them. The CDR3 has 14 residues. Germline lookup yields CDR1 LNHDA and CDR2 SQIVND (reference sequence).

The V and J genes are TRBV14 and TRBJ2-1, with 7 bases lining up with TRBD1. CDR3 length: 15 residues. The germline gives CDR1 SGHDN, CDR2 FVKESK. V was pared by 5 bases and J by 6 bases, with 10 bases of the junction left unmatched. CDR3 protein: CASSTVTGNVNEQFF. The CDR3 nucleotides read TGTGCCAGCAGCACGGTGACAGGGAATGTCAATGAGCAGTTCTTC.

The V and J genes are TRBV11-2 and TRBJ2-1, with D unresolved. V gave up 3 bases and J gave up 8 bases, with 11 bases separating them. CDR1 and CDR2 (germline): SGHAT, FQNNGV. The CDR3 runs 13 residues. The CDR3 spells CASSLVPSHEQFF. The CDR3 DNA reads TGTGCCAGCAGCTTGGTCCCGAGTCATGAGCAGTTCTTC.

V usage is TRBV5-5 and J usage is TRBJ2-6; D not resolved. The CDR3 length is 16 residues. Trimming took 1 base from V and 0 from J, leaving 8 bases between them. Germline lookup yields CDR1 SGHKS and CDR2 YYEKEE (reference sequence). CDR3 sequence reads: CASSLNLFSGANVLTF. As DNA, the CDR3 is TGTGCCAGCAGCTTGAATCTTTTCTCTGGGGCCAACGTCCTGACTTTC.

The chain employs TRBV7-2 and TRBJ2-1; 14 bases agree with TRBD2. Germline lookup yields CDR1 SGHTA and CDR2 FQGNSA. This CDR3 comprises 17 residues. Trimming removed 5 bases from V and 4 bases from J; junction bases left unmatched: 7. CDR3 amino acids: CASSTRRTSGRYNEQFF. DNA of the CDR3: TGTGCCAGCAGCACGCGAAGGACTAGCGGGAGGTACAATGAGCAGTTCTTC.

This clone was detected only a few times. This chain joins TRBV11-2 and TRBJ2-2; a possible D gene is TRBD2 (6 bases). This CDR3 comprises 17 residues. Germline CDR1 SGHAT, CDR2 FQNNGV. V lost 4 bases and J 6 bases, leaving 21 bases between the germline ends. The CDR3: CASSSPGWRGPPGELFF. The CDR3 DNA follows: TGTGCCAGCAGCTCCCCCGGGTGGCGGGGTCCCCCCGGGGAGCTGTTTTTT.

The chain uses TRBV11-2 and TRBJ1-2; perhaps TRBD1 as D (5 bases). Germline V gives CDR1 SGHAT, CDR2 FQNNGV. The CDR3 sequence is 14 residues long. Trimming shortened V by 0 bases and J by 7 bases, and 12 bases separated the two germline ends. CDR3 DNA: TGTGCCAGCAGCTTAGAGGCAGGGCTGGGTGGCTACACCTTC. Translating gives CASSLEAGLGGYTF.

CDR3: CASSPNVRAGFYNEQFF. The CDR3 region has the DNA TGTGCCAGCAGCCCCAATGTGCGAGCGGGGTTCTACAATGAGCAGTTCTTC. This chain links TRBV7-9 with TRBJ2-1; 7 nucleotides line up with TRBD2. Trimming removed 5 bases from V and 3 bases from J; junction bases left unmatched: 13. The CDR3 is 17 amino acids. The V gene's germline CDR1 is SEHNR and CDR2 FQNEAQ (reference sequence).

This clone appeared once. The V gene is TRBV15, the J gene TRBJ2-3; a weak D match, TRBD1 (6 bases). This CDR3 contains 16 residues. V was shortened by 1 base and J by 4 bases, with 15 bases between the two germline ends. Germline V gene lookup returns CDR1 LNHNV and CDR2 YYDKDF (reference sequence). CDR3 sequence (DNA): TGTGCCACCAGCAGAGTGGGGGTCCAGGGGTCAGATACGCAGTATTTT. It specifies CATSRVGVQGSDTQYF.

This CDR3 reads CASSDREDGYTF. The DNA for the CDR3 is TGTGCCAGCTCAGACAGGGAAGATGGCTACACCTTC. This chain uses TRBV18 with TRBJ1-2, with TRBD1 identical over 7 bases. The V gene end was trimmed by 5 bases and the J gene end by 6 bases; junction bases not matched to a gene: 3. Germline V CDR1 and CDR2: KGHSH, LQKENI. This CDR3 has 12 residues.

In DNA form, the CDR3 reads TGTGCCAGCAGCCGGGACAGGGGGTACGAGCAGTACTTC. Encoded protein: CASSRDRGYEQYF. This chain links TRBV6-1 with TRBJ2-7; 11 nucleotides line up with TRBD1. The CDR3 is 13 residues long. The germline V gene has CDR1 MNHNS and CDR2 SASEGT. The junction had 2 bases not matched to a gene; V was cut back by 6 bases and J by 4 bases.

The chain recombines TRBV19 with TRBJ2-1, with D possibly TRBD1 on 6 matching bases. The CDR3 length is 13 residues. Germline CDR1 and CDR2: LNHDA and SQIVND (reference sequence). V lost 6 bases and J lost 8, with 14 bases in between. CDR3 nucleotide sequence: TGTGCCAGTAGGGACGGACCAGGGGATGAGCAGTTCTTC. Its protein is CASRDGPGDEQFF.

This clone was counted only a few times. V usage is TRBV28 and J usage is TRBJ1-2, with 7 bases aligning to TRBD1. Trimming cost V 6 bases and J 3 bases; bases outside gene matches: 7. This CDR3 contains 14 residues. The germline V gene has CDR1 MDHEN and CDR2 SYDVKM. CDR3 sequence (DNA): TGTGCCAGCAGCGTATATACAGGGGACTATGGCTACACCTTC. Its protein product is CASSVYTGDYGYTF.

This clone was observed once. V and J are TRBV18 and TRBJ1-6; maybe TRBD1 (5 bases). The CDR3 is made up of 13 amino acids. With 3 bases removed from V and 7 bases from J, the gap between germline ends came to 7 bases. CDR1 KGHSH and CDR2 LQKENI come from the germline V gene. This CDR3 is CASSPDRNSPLHF. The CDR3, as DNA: TGTGCCAGCTCACCCGACAGAAATTCACCCCTCCACTTT. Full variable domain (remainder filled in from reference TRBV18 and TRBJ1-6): NAGVMQNPRHLVRRRGQEARLRCSPMKGHSHVYWYRQLPEEGLKFMVYLQKENIIDESGMPKERFSAEFPKEGPSILRIQQVVRGDSAAYFCASSPDRNSPLHFGNGTRLTVT.